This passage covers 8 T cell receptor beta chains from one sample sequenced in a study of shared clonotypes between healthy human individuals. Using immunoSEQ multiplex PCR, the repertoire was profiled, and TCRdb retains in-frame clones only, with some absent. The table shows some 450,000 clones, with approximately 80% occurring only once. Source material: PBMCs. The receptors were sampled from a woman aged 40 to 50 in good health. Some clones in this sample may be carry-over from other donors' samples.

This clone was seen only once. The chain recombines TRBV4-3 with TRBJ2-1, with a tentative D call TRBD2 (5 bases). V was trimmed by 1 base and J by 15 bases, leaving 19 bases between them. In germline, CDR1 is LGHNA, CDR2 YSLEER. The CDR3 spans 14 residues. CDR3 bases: TGCGCCAGCAGCCAAGGGACTCTCGGAAGTATCACGTTCTTC. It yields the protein CASSQGTLGSITFF.

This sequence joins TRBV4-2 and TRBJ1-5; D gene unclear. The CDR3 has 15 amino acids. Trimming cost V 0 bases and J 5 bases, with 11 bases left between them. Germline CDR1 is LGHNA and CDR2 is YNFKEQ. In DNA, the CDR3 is TGTGCCAGCAGCCAAGAGGTCTGGGAGGATCAGCCCCAGCATTTT. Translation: CASSQEVWEDQPQHF.

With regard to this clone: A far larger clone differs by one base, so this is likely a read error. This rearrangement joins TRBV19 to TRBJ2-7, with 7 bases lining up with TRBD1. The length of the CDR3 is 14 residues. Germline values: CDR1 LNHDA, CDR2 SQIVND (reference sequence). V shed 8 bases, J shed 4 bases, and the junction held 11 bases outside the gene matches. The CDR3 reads CASGTPGQKYEQYF. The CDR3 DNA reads TGTGCCAGTGGTACCCCGGGACAGAAATACGAGCAGTACTTC.

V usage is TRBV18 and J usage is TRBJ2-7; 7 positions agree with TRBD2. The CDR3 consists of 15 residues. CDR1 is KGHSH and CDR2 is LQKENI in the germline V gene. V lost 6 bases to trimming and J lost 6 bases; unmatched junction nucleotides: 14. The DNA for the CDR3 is TGTGCCAGCTCTCTCGGCCTAGCGGACGTGGGCGAGCAGTACTTC. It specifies CASSLGLADVGEQYF.

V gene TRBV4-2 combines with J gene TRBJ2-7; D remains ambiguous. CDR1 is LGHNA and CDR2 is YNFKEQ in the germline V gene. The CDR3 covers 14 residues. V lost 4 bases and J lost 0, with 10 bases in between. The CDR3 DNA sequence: TGTGCCAGCAGCCCCAGGCGAAACTCCTACGAGCAGTACTTC. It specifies CASSPRRNSYEQYF.

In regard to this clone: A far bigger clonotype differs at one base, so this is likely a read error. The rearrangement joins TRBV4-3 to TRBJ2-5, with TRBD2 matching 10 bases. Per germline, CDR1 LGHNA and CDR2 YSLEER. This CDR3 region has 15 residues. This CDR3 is CSSSQERGGGETQYF. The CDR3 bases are TGCTCCAGCAGCCAAGAGCGGGGGGGCGGAGAGACCCAGTACTTC.

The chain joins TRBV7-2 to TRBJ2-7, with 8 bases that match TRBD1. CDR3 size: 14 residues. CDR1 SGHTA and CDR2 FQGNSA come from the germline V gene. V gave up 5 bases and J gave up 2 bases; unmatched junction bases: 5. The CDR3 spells CASSAGTGTYEQYF. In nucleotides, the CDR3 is TGTGCCAGCAGCGCCGGGACAGGCACCTACGAGCAGTACTTC.

This chain's CDR3 is CASRGLTGMETQYF. CDR3 nucleotide sequence: TGTGCCAGCAGAGGGTTAACAGGGATGGAGACCCAGTACTTC. V gene TRBV2 combines with J gene TRBJ2-5; D perhaps matches TRBD1 (6 bases). CDR1 is SNHLY, CDR2 FYNNEI, per germline. Trimming removed 6 bases from V and 5 bases from J, with 16 bases in between. The CDR3 is made up of 14 amino acids.